These T cell receptor beta chains were read from a single sample in a study of T-cell reconstitution after alpha-beta-depleted transplantation in children. One entry per CDR3 protein, called by TCRdb with MiXCR from the PCR reads. The table lists about 200,000 distinct CDR3 sequences, approximately 15% of them singletons, with around 45% in the top ten. The specimen comprised PBMCs, mostly from graft donor cells, sampled 360 days after TCRalphabeta/CD19-depleted stem cell transplant. The receptors were sampled from a male patient aged 2-9 years who had a stem cell transplant for acute lymphoblastic leukemia, so the T cells may come from the graft donor. The CDR3 runs from the conserved cysteine through the conserved F or W. Each record gives: J gene, V gene, D gene, clone size, CDR3 protein, CDR3 DNA. The D gene is left open where the match is weak. Rows give clone size only sometimes, using once, few, many, or a class for an expanded clone.

TRBJ2-7 | TRBV7-9 | TRBD1 | many | CASSSPTGGYEQYF | TGTGCCAGCAGCTCCCCGACAGGGGGCTACGAGCAGTACTTC
TRBJ2-2 | TRBV10-3 | NA | few | CAISDWGRQNTGELFF | TGTGCCATCAGTGACTGGGGGCGTCAGAACACCGGGGAGCTGTTTTTT
TRBJ2-7 | TRBV11-2 | TRBD2 | NA | CASSQGLALPYEQYF | TGTGCCAGCAGTCAAGGACTAGCTCTCCCCTACGAGCAGTACTTC
TRBJ2-1 | TRBV15 | TRBD2 | NA | CATRIRPGLGGNEQFF | TGTGCCACCAGAATCCGTCCGGGACTAGGCGGCAATGAGCAGTTCTTC
TRBJ2-1 | TRBV30 | NA | few | CAWSVSAGAYNEQFF | TGTGCCTGGAGTGTATCGGCAGGGGCCTACAATGAGCAGTTCTTC
TRBJ2-1 | TRBV5-1 | NA | few | CASSRLVSTAVNEQFF | TGCGCCAGCAGCCGACTAGTTTCCACTGCAGTAAATGAGCAGTTCTTC
TRBJ2-3 | TRBV11-1 | TRBD2 | NA | CASSPPGVAGGNTDTQYF | TGTGCCAGCAGCCCCCCAGGAGTAGCGGGAGGCAACACAGATACGCAGTATTTT
TRBJ2-7 | TRBV27 | TRBD2 | NA | CASSLSAGGPSYEQYF | TGTGCCAGCAGTTTATCGGCGGGAGGGCCGTCCTACGAGCAGTACTTC
TRBJ2-3 | TRBV29-1 | TRBD2 | NA | CSVWTSGGHTQYF | TGCAGCGTGTGGACTAGCGGGGGACATACGCAGTATTTT
TRBJ2-3 | TRBV6-6 | NA | many | CASFLGPPNTQYF | TGTGCCAGCTTCCTAGGCCCCCCCAATACGCAGTATTTT
TRBJ2-7 | TRBV12-3/TRBV12-4 | NA | NA | CASSLMGARSYEQYF | TGTGCCAGCAGTTTAATGGGGGCCCGATCCTACGAGCAGTACTTC
TRBJ2-7 | TRBV18 | TRBD2 | few | CASSPRTSGRYEQYF | TGTGCCAGCTCACCCCGGACTAGCGGGAGGTACGAGCAGTACTTC
TRBJ2-5 | TRBV24-1 | NA | NA | CATSDRETQYF | TGTGCCACCAGTGATAGGGAGACCCAGTACTTC
TRBJ2-7 | TRBV13 | TRBD2 | few | CASSTSGVTYEQYF | TGTGCCAGCAGCACTAGCGGGGTGACCTACGAGCAGTACTTC
TRBJ2-1 | TRBV30 | NA | NA | CACTFGEQFF | TGTGCCTGCACCTTTGGTGAGCAGTTCTTC
TRBJ2-1 | TRBV5-1 | TRBD2 | few | CASSFRLAGDYNEQFF | TGCGCCAGCAGCTTCCGACTAGCGGGGGACTACAATGAGCAGTTCTTC
TRBJ2-7 | TRBV7-8 | NA | NA | CASSLRVGQGGGSSYEQYF | TGTGCCAGCAGCTTAAGGGTTGGCCAGGGGGGCGGGAGTTCCTACGAGCAGTACTTC
TRBJ2-5 | TRBV20-1 | NA | NA | CSARDAGAGVQETQYF | TGCAGTGCTAGAGATGCGGGGGCAGGGGTACAAGAGACCCAGTACTTC
TRBJ2-3 | TRBV6-2/TRBV6-3 | NA | NA | CASKDWELAQYF | TGTGCCAGCAAGGATTGGGAGCTCGCGCAGTATTTT
TRBJ2-1 | TRBV7-8 | NA | few | CASSLNRETGGDNEQFF | TGTGCCAGCAGCTTAAATAGGGAGACCGGAGGTGACAATGAGCAGTTCTTC
TRBJ1-2 | TRBV7-9 | NA | many | CASSHLQLSNYGYTF | TGTGCCAGCAGCCATCTGCAGTTATCTAACTATGGCTACACCTTC
TRBJ2-3 | TRBV28 | TRBD2 | NA | CASSLWRESPDTQYF | TGTGCCAGCAGTTTATGGCGGGAGTCCCCAGATACGCAGTATTTT
TRBJ2-3 | TRBV6-5 | NA | NA | CASSYQGRRTDTQYF | TGTGCCAGCAGTTACCAGGGACGTCGCACAGATACGCAGTATTTT
TRBJ2-1 | TRBV20-1 | NA | few | CSARDLGRAYNEQFF | TGCAGTGCTAGAGATCTAGGACGGGCCTACAATGAGCAGTTCTTC
TRBJ2-1 | TRBV5-1 | TRBD2 | NA | CASSLILSGAYNEQFF | TGCGCCAGCAGCTTGATTCTAAGCGGGGCTTACAATGAGCAGTTCTTC
TRBJ2-1 | TRBV6-5 | TRBD2 | few | CASSYSLAGSYNEQFF | TGTGCCAGCAGTTACTCTCTAGCGGGCTCCTACAATGAGCAGTTCTTC
TRBJ2-2 | TRBV28 | TRBD2 | NA | CASRGGGLAAGELFF | TGTGCCAGCAGGGGGGGCGGACTAGCCGCCGGGGAGCTGTTTTTT
TRBJ1-1 | TRBV5-1 | NA | many | CASSLGVGNTEAFF | TGCGCCAGCAGCTTGGGGGTGGGGAACACTGAAGCTTTCTTT
TRBJ2-2 | TRBV19 | TRBD2 | few | CASSIHAERGAGELFF | TGTGCCAGTAGTATCCACGCGGAGCGGGGGGCCGGGGAGCTGTTTTTT
TRBJ1-5 | TRBV5-1 | NA | NA | CASSRRPDNQPQHF | TGCGCCAGCAGCAGGAGGCCAGACAATCAGCCCCAGCATTTT
TRBJ2-7 | TRBV7-9 | NA | NA | CASSLAPGVAYEQYF | TGTGCCAGCAGCTTAGCACCCGGTGTAGCCTACGAGCAGTACTTC
TRBJ2-7 | TRBV10-3 | NA | NA | CAISEERSKYF | TGTGCCATCAGTGAGGAGAGGTCAAAGTACTTC
TRBJ2-1 | TRBV6-2/TRBV6-3 | TRBD2 | NA | CASTPLGGGAPDEQFF | TGTGCCAGCACCCCACTAGGCGGGGGGGCTCCAGATGAGCAGTTCTTC
TRBJ2-7 | TRBV30 | TRBD2 | once | CAWSVSFAGENEQYF | TGTGCCTGGAGTGTATCCTTTGCGGGAGAGAACGAGCAGTACTTC
TRBJ2-1 | TRBV29-1 | NA | NA | CSVDTYNEQFF | TGCAGCGTTGACACCTACAATGAGCAGTTCTTC
TRBJ2-3 | TRBV28 | NA | NA | CAANRLPSTDTQYF | TGTGCCGCCAATAGGCTACCTAGCACAGATACGCAGTATTTT
TRBJ2-5 | TRBV9 | TRBD2 | few | CASSRRGAGGETQYF | TGTGCCAGCAGCAGGCGGGGGGCCGGGGGAGAGACCCAGTACTTC
TRBJ1-5 | TRBV2 | NA | few | CASSRLNSNQPQHF | TGTGCCAGCAGTCGACTCAATAGCAATCAGCCCCAGCATTTT
TRBJ2-5 | TRBV7-2 | NA | many | CASSLNLGEETQYF | TGTGCCAGCAGCTTAAATTTGGGGGAAGAGACCCAGTACTTC
TRBJ2-2 | TRBV29-1 | TRBD1 | few | CSGEGTGGPGELFF | TGCAGCGGCGAGGGGACAGGGGGTCCCGGGGAGCTGTTTTTT
TRBJ1-5 | TRBV12-3/TRBV12-4 | TRBD1 | few | CASSKQGTGSNQPQHF | TGTGCCAGCAGTAAACAGGGGACGGGTAGCAATCAGCCCCAGCATTTT
TRBJ2-1 | TRBV12-3/TRBV12-4 | NA | NA | CASSLLPDEQFF | TGTGCCAGCAGTTTGCTTCCCGATGAGCAGTTCTTC
TRBJ2-1 | TRBV7-9 | NA | NA | CASSLRGRDSNEQFF | TGTGCCAGCAGCTTGAGAGGGAGAGATTCCAATGAGCAGTTCTTC
TRBJ1-6 | TRBV6-1 | NA | NA | CASSPITAGKNSPLHF | TGTGCCAGCAGTCCCATAACAGCGGGGAAGAATTCACCCCTCCACTTT
TRBJ1-3 | TRBV2 | NA | few | CASKRSTGGYSGNTIYF | TGTGCCAGCAAGAGATCAACGGGGGGATACTCTGGAAACACCATATATTTT
TRBJ1-4 | TRBV2 | TRBD1 | few | CASNPGTAEGEKLFF | TGTGCCAGCAACCCAGGGACAGCCGAAGGAGAAAAACTGTTTTTT
TRBJ2-7 | TRBV12-3/TRBV12-4 | TRBD2 | many | CASSLAGGEQYF | TGTGCCAGCAGTTTAGCCGGGGGGGAGCAGTACTTC
TRBJ1-1 | TRBV11-2 | TRBD1 | NA | CASSLDPPGGWDTEAFF | TGTGCCAGCAGCTTAGATCCCCCAGGGGGCTGGGACACTGAAGCTTTCTTT
TRBJ2-1 | TRBV7-2 | NA | many | CASTPGIQSYNEQFF | TGTGCCAGCACCCCAGGGATACAATCCTACAATGAGCAGTTCTTC
TRBJ1-4 | TRBV19 | TRBD1 | few | CASSGDRGGKLFF | TGTGCCAGTAGTGGGGACAGGGGTGGAAAACTGTTTTTT
TRBJ1-1 | TRBV10-3 | NA | few | CAIRALKNTEAFF | TGTGCCATCAGGGCCCTAAAGAACACTGAAGCTTTCTTT
TRBJ2-1 | TRBV29-1 | NA | many | CSVEGPGMVYNEQFF | TGCAGCGTTGAAGGTCCGGGGATGGTCTACAATGAGCAGTTCTTC
TRBJ2-7 | TRBV10-3 | TRBD2 | NA | CAISLAGGTYEQYF | TGTGCCATCAGCCTAGCGGGAGGCACCTACGAGCAGTACTTC
TRBJ2-7 | TRBV7-9 | NA | few | CASGAGPNEQYF | TGTGCCAGCGGGGCGGGTCCCAACGAGCAGTACTTC
TRBJ1-2 | TRBV7-8 | TRBD1 | many | CASSFNRGPANGYTF | TGTGCCAGCAGCTTTAACAGGGGCCCCGCGAATGGCTACACCTTC